A selection of T cell receptor beta chains follows, all from one sample in a study of identical twins. MiXCR, applied by TCRdb to the 5' RACE reads, yields one record per CDR3 protein. This sample yields about 150,000 distinct CDR3 sequences, of which 3% to 4% are seen a single time; 8% to 8.5% belongs to the top ten. Sequencing was performed on memory T cells sorted from blood. The source of these receptors is a man younger than 35 in good health. Each CDR3 is given with its conserved first and last residue. A D gene is named only where the DNA matches it firmly. The size field reads once, few or many counts, or a class when the clone is expanded.

v_gene: TRBV6-5
d_gene: NA
j_gene: TRBJ2-5
abundance: many
CDR3aa: CASSTSGTGTQYF
CDR3nt: TGTGCCAGCAGTACTTCCGGCACGGGGACCCAGTACTTC

v_gene: TRBV6-1
d_gene: NA
j_gene: TRBJ1-5
abundance: many
CDR3aa: CASKPSGTSNQPQHF
CDR3nt: TGTGCCAGCAAGCCTAGCGGGACGAGCAATCAGCCCCAGCATTTT

v_gene: TRBV27
d_gene: NA
j_gene: TRBJ2-3
abundance: many
CDR3aa: CASSLLGTPTDTQYF
CDR3nt: TGTGCCAGCAGTTTATTAGGGACACCCACAGATACGCAGTATTTT

v_gene: TRBV7-2
d_gene: NA
j_gene: TRBJ2-5
abundance: many
CDR3aa: CASSTQGETQYF
CDR3nt: TGTGCCAGCAGTACCCAGGGGGAGACCCAGTACTTC

v_gene: TRBV5-1
d_gene: NA
j_gene: TRBJ2-3
abundance: many
CDR3aa: CASSLEGGGDTQYF
CDR3nt: TGCGCCAGCAGCTTGGAAGGAGGGGGAGATACGCAGTATTTT

v_gene: TRBV6-2/TRBV6-3
d_gene: NA
j_gene: TRBJ1-5
abundance: many
CDR3aa: CASSYSTQGNQPQHF
CDR3nt: TGTGCCAGCAGTTACTCGACTCAGGGGAATCAGCCCCAGCATTTT

v_gene: TRBV30
d_gene: NA
j_gene: TRBJ1-1
abundance: many
CDR3aa: CAWSRGPNTEAFF
CDR3nt: TGTGCCTGGAGTCGCGGGCCGAACACTGAAGCTTTCTTT

v_gene: TRBV15
d_gene: NA
j_gene: TRBJ2-2
abundance: many
CDR3aa: CATSLGLNANTGELFF
CDR3nt: TGTGCCACCAGCCTAGGCCTTAACGCGAACACCGGGGAGCTGTTTTTT

v_gene: TRBV7-8
d_gene: NA
j_gene: TRBJ1-1
abundance: few
CDR3aa: CASSTYRDWNTEAFF
CDR3nt: TGTGCCAGCAGCACATACAGGGATTGGAACACTGAAGCTTTCTTT

v_gene: TRBV29-1
d_gene: TRBD1
j_gene: TRBJ1-4
abundance: many
CDR3aa: CSVESDRDEKLFF
CDR3nt: TGCAGCGTTGAGTCGGACAGGGATGAAAAACTGTTTTTT